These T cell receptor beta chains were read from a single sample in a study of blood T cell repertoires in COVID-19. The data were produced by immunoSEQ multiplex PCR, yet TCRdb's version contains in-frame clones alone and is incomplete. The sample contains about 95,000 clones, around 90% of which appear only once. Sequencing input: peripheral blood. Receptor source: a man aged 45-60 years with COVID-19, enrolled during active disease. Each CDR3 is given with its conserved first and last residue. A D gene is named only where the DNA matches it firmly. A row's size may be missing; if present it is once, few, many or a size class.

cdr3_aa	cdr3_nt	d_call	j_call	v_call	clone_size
CASSLSGRGRTYEQYF	TGTGCCAGCAGTTTATCCGGCAGGGGGCGTACCTACGAGCAGTACTTC	TRBD1	TRBJ2-7	TRBV27	once
CASSPPGAKLFF	TGTGCCAGCTCACCACCGGGGGCAAAACTGTTTTTT	.	TRBJ1-4	TRBV18	.
CASSFQESGYGYTF	TGTGCCAGCAGTTTCCAGGAGTCAGGGTATGGCTACACCTTC	.	TRBJ1-2	TRBV28	.
CSVEEWQVSSYNEQFF	TGCAGCGTTGAAGAATGGCAGGTCAGTTCCTACAATGAGCAGTTCTTC	.	TRBJ2-1	TRBV29-1	once
CASSHEGGLGIYGYTF	TGTGCCAGCAGCCACGAGGGGGGGCTGGGTATTTATGGCTACACCTTC	.	TRBJ1-2	TRBV3-1/TRBV3-2	few
CASSYRVGNTEAFF	TGTGCCAGCAGTTACCGGGTGGGTAACACTGAAGCTTTCTTT	.	TRBJ1-1	TRBV6-2/TRBV6-3	few
CAWSVRGTGYYEQYF	TGTGCCTGGAGTGTACGGGGGACAGGGTACTACGAGCAGTACTTC	TRBD1	TRBJ2-7	TRBV30	.
CASSLGSVGEAFF	TGCGCCAGCAGCTTGGGTTCCGTCGGTGAAGCTTTCTTT	.	TRBJ1-1	TRBV5-1	.
CSVEDLVTGTYNEQFF	TGCAGCGTTGAAGATCTTGTGACAGGTACTTACAATGAGCAGTTCTTC	.	TRBJ2-1	TRBV29-1	.
CASSLTVAGGPYSYEQYF	TGCGCCAGCAGCTTGACGGTAGCGGGGGGCCCCTACTCCTACGAGCAGTACTTC	TRBD2	TRBJ2-7	TRBV5-1	.
CASTSSGNTIYF	TGTGCCAGCACGTCCTCTGGAAACACCATATATTTT	.	TRBJ1-3	TRBV6-5	.
CASSFGAGGRTTQYF	TGTGCCAGCAGTTTCGGAGCGGGGGGTCGGACTACGCAGTATTTT	TRBD2	TRBJ2-3	TRBV28	.
CASSDSFWRGGTGELFF	TGTGCCAGCAGTGACTCTTTCTGGAGGGGAGGAACCGGGGAGCTGTTTTTT	.	TRBJ2-2	TRBV6-4	.
CASSAGTSGGNEQFF	TGTGCCAGCAGCGCCGGGACTAGCGGGGGTAATGAGCAGTTCTTC	TRBD2	TRBJ2-1	TRBV9	once
CASSLSFPGELFF	TGTGCCAGCAGCTTATCGTTCCCCGGGGAGCTGTTTTTT	.	TRBJ2-2	TRBV7-3	.